Listed here is a single T cell receptor beta chain. Its antigen remains unidentified. This specimen belongs to a study of OX40 agonist ivuxolimab in advanced cancers. Some clones are missing from TCRdb's copy, which holds only in-frame ones; the method was immunoSEQ multiplex PCR. The sample holds around 60,000 clones; roughly 87% are singletons and the top ten take 16%. Points from the study as a whole: There were also nonresponders showing low normalized T-cell clonal expansion. Expanded clones tended on average to be more numerous among CD8+ T cells than CD4+.

The germline V gene encodes CDR1 SGHRS and CDR2 YFSETQ. J gave up 0 bases and V 3 bases, and 14 bases lay outside the gene matches. This CDR3 is 20 amino acids long. The TCR was taken from an adult with an advanced solid tumor such as melanoma, head and neck, liver or kidney cancer. This chain links TRBV5-1 with TRBJ2-1, with 11 nucleotides matching TRBD2. The starting material was CD4+ or CD8+ T cells sorted from blood, obtained in a trial of the OX40 agonist ivuxolimab. In DNA form, the CDR3 reads TGCGCCAGCAGCTACCCTCCCGGGACTAGCGGCCTTAGCTCCTACAATGAGCAGTTCTTC. Amino acid sequence: CASSYPPGTSGLSSYNEQFF.